The 5 T cell receptor beta chains listed next were all sequenced from one sample in a study of shared clonotypes between healthy human individuals. Some clones are missing from TCRdb's copy, which holds only in-frame ones; the method was immunoSEQ multiplex PCR. This table has over a million clones, roughly 95% appearing once. Sequenced material: naive CD4+ T cells sorted from blood. Subset: CD45RA+ positively selected. These receptors originate from a man younger than 40 in good health.

A remark on this clone: This same CDR3 is encoded by further DNA sequences in the sample. The chain carries TRBV10-3 and TRBJ2-5; D possibly corresponds to TRBD2 (6 bases). CDR1 ENHRY and CDR2 SYGVKD come from the germline V gene. This CDR3 has 14 amino acids. V lost 0 bases to trimming and J lost 2 bases, with 7 bases between them. CDR3 nucleotide sequence: TGTGCCATCAGTGAGTCTGGAGGGCAAGAGACCCAGTACTTC. Its translation is CAISESGGQETQYF.

The J gene is TRBJ2-1, the V gene TRBV11-2; either TRBD1 or TRBD2 may supply D (5 bases each). The CDR3 is made up of 13 amino acids. The V and J ends lost 3 bases and 9 bases respectively, with 12 bases between them. Germline V gene sequence: CDR1 SGHAT, CDR2 FQNNGV. In DNA, the CDR3 is TGTGCCAGCAGCTTCGAGGGGACGATTGAGCAGTTCTTC. Protein: CASSFEGTIEQFF.

This chain joins TRBV6-1 and TRBJ2-3; 7 bases line up with TRBD1. This CDR3 is built from 15 residues. The trim removed 1 base at V and 6 bases at J, leaving 7 bases unmatched. CDR1 and CDR2 from the germline V gene are MNHNS and SASEGT. CDR3 region: CASSEEGRGRDTQYF. For the CDR3, the DNA is TGTGCCAGCAGTGAAGAAGGAAGGGGGCGGGATACGCAGTATTTT.

Turning to this clone: Other nucleotide sequences in the sample specify the same CDR3. The rearrangement links TRBV9 to TRBJ2-3, with D uncertain. Trimming took 2 bases from V and 4 from J, leaving 11 bases between them. The CDR3 runs to 14 residues. Germline loops: CDR1 SGDLS, CDR2 YYNGEE. DNA of the CDR3: TGTGCCAGCAGCGTCGACGTGGGTGCAGATACGCAGTATTTT. Protein: CASSVDVGADTQYF.

CDR3 protein: CAWENSGTGGNEQFF. CDR3 coding DNA: TGTGCCTGGGAGAATTCCGGGACAGGGGGCAATGAGCAGTTCTTC. The V gene is TRBV30, the J gene TRBJ2-1, with TRBD1 identical over 11 bases. The CDR3 loop spans 15 amino acids. Germline CDR1 GTSNPN, CDR2 SVGIG (reference sequence). Germline trimming cut 5 bases from V and 6 bases from J; bases unmatched to any gene: 9.